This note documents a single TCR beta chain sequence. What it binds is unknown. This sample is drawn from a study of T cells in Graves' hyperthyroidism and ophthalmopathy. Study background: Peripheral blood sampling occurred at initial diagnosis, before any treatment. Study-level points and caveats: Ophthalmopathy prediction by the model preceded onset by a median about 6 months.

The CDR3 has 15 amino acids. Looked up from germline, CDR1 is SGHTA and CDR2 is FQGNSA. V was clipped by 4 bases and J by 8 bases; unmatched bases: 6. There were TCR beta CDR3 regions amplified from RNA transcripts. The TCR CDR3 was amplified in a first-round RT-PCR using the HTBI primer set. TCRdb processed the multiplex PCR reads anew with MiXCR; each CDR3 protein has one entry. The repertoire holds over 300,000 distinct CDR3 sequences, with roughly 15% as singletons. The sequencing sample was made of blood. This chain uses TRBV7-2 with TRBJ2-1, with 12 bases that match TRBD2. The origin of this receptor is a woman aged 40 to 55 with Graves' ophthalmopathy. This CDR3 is CASSSGTSGFYEQFF. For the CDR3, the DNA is TGTGCCAGCAGCTCCGGGACTAGCGGGTTCTATGAGCAGTTCTTC.